What follows are 14 T cell receptor beta chains derived from one specimen sequenced in a study of spatial heterogeneity in lung cancer (dated by TCRdb to about 2019). Interpreted using the paper, the time point label stands for: sample taken at primary tumor resection. Without any cell sorting, TCR sequencing was performed on whole RNA extracted either from tumor and nontumor lung tissue or from cryopreserved PBMC samples. The receptor library was made with 5' RACE. Sequenced on a NextSeq 500. TCRdb passed the public sequencing reads through fastp at Q25 and MiXCR, retaining productive beta sequences. Each record represents a unique CDR3 protein, reported with the most common genes and DNA among its rows. This sample is represented by about 11,000 distinct CDR3 sequences; around 6.6% of them were singletons. Clones ranked in the top ten supply 28% of the sample. This specimen consisted of PBMCs, obtained at surgery. These receptors all stem from a male donor with early-stage non-small cell lung cancer.

About this clonotype: The library was prepared for alpha chains; this beta chain is a stray read, so its frequency means little. The chain uses TRBV12-3 or TRBV12-4 and TRBJ2-3, with 8 nucleotides matching TRBD2. The CDR3 is 13 residues long. With 6 bases clipped from V and 4 bases from J, the junction kept 3 bases outside the gene matches. The CDR3 nucleotides read TGTGCCAGCAGCTGGACTAGCCCAGATACGCAGTATTTT. It yields the protein CASSWTSPDTQYF.

At least ten counts were recorded for this clonotype. For a library built for alpha chains, this beta chain is a stray read; little rests on its size. J is TRBJ1-2 and V is TRBV7-9; D is unresolved. The germline V and J ends were trimmed by 7 bases and 6 bases, with 12 bases remaining between them. From germline, CDR1 is SEHNR and CDR2 FQNEAQ (reference sequence). CDR3 length equals 12 residues. The chain's CDR3 is CASTAGGHGYTF. In nucleotides, the CDR3 is TGTGCCAGCACCGCGGGCGGCCATGGCTACACCTTC. The full variable domain, in which reference TRBV7-9 and TRBJ1-2 provide the parts outside the CDR3, is DTGVSQNPRHKITKRGQNVTFRCDPISEHNRLYWYRQTLGQGPEFLTYFQNEAQLEKSRLLSDRFSAERPKGSFSTLEIQRTEQGDSAMYLCASTAGGHGYTFGSGTRLTVV.

On this clonotype itself: This beta chain is a stray sequence in a library constructed for alpha chains; its clone size is not meaningful. This chain connects TRBV30 to TRBJ2-6, with 8 positions matching TRBD1. This CDR3 contains 17 residues. V lost 3 bases and J lost 0; bases outside the gene matches: 7. Germline-derived CDR1 and CDR2 are GTSNPN and SVGIG (reference sequence). The CDR3 loop reads CAWSRDRTSSGANVLTF. DNA for the CDR3: TGTGCCTGGAGCAGGGACAGGACAAGCTCTGGGGCCAACGTCCTGACTTTC.

This clonotype was observed a few times. This beta chain appears as a stray read in a library generated for alpha chains; its size is not informative. The V call is TRBV7-2, the J call TRBJ2-1, with 11 nucleotides matching TRBD2. This CDR3 is 18 amino acids long. Germline V gene lookup returns CDR1 SGHTA and CDR2 FQGNSA. J was trimmed by 3 bases and V by 4 bases; bases with no gene match: 11. DNA of the CDR3: TGTGCCAGCAGCTCAATAGCGGGAGGGAATAGTATCTACAATGAGCAGTTCTTC. This sequence encodes CASSSIAGGNSIYNEQFF.

This clonotype has ten or more counts. Because this beta chain is a stray read in a library intended to capture alpha chains, its abundance should not be given much weight. The V call is TRBV18, the J call TRBJ2-1; tentatively, D is TRBD2 (7 bases). The CDR3 runs to 14 residues. Trimming shortened V by 3 bases and J by 8 bases, and 14 bases separated the two germline ends. Germline V lookup: CDR1 KGHSH, CDR2 LQKENI. The DNA for the CDR3 is TGTGCCAGCTCACCGGGAGGGGGGGCCTATGAGCAGTTCTTC. It yields the protein CASSPGGGAYEQFF.

A remark on this clonotype: Since it is a stray read in a library aimed at alpha chains, this beta chain has a size that is not meaningful. The rearrangement joins TRBV19 to TRBJ1-5; D is uncertain. V was clipped by 3 bases and J by 1 base, with 13 bases between them. The CDR3 loop spans 16 amino acids. Germline-derived CDR1 and CDR2 are LNHDA and SQIVND (reference sequence). The CDR3 DNA reads TGTGCCAGTAGTATCCCCGTCGGGGAAAGCAATCAGCCCCAGCATTTT. Translation: CASSIPVGESNQPQHF.

This clonotype has a handful of counts. This beta chain lies outside the target of a library built for alpha chains; its clone size means little. This chain uses TRBV28 with TRBJ2-1; D tentatively reads TRBD1 or TRBD2 (5 bases each). Per the germline V gene, CDR1 is MDHEN and CDR2 is SYDVKM. This CDR3 spans 13 amino acids. V lost 9 bases and J 8 bases, leaving 17 bases between the germline ends. The CDR3 loop is CASLGRRGDEQFF. As DNA, the CDR3 is TGTGCCAGTCTGGGACGGAGAGGCGATGAGCAGTTCTTC.

In its sample, this clonotype ranks as medium-sized. This beta chain appears as a stray read in a library generated for alpha chains; its size is not informative. J is TRBJ2-3 and V is TRBV20-1, with D perhaps given as TRBD1 or TRBD2 (5 bases each). V gave up 7 bases and J gave up 5 bases, with 16 bases separating them. The CDR3 contains 13 residues. The germline CDR1 and CDR2 sequences are DFQATT and SNEGSKA (reference sequence). The CDR3 here is CSGRGAAVDTQYF. The CDR3 coding sequence is TGCAGTGGCAGAGGGGCAGCCGTAGATACGCAGTATTTT.

The table lists this clonotype with many counts. Because the library targeted alpha chains, this beta chain is an off-target read whose size means little. The chain recombines TRBV11-2 with TRBJ2-3, with no clear D. Trimming left V 0 bases short and J 1 base short, with 8 bases between. The CDR3 totals 15 residues. From germline, CDR1 is SGHAT and CDR2 FQNNGV. This CDR3 reads CASSLDQDGTDTQYF. CDR3 coding DNA: TGTGCCAGCAGCTTAGATCAGGACGGCACAGATACGCAGTATTTT.

This clonotype was detected many times. Since the library was made to target alpha chains, this beta chain is a stray read and its abundance is not meaningful. V gene TRBV5-4 combines with J gene TRBJ2-3, with TRBD1 as a possible D gene (5 bases). Germline V gene sequence: CDR1 SGHNT, CDR2 YYREEE (reference sequence). The germline V and J ends were trimmed by 4 bases and 0 bases, with 12 bases remaining between them. The CDR3 runs 15 residues. The chain's CDR3 is CASSRDRASTDTQYF. The CDR3 coding sequence is TGTGCCAGCAGCAGAGACAGAGCTAGCACAGATACGCAGTATTTT.

This clonotype was seen repeatedly, ten times or more. Since it is a stray read in a library aimed at alpha chains, this beta chain has a size that is not meaningful. The chain links TRBV5-1 to TRBJ1-1; D possibly corresponds to TRBD1 (6 bases). The CDR3 sequence is 16 residues long. The germline V gene has CDR1 SGHRS and CDR2 YFSETQ. Trimming left V 4 bases short and J 2 bases short, with 18 bases between. The chain's CDR3 is CASSPDRNTPNTEAFF. The DNA of the CDR3 is TGCGCCAGCAGCCCTGACAGGAATACTCCAAACACTGAAGCTTTCTTT.

This clonotype occurred many times. Little can be read into the size of this beta chain, an off-target read in a library designed for alpha chains. The chain has TRBV29-1 and TRBJ2-2; D possibly corresponds to TRBD1 (5 bases). The length of the CDR3 is 13 residues. Germline V gene data show CDR1 as SQVTM and CDR2 as ANQGSEA. The V and J ends lost 6 bases and 7 bases respectively, with 15 bases between them. This CDR3 is CSVTHAGFGELFF. CDR3 coding DNA: TGCAGCGTCACGCACGCAGGGTTCGGGGAGCTGTTTTTT.

About this clonotype: Within a library made for alpha chains, this beta chain is off target, and its count is uninformative. This rearrangement joins TRBV24-1 to TRBJ2-1; D remains ambiguous. CDR1 and CDR2 from the germline V gene are KGHDR and SFDVKD. Trimming took off 5 bases at V and 0 bases at J, with 7 bases between the two ends. CDR3 length: 14 amino acids. The CDR3: CATSVGGSYNEQFF. In nucleotides, the CDR3 is TGTGCCACCAGTGTCGGCGGCTCCTACAATGAGCAGTTCTTC.

Regarding this clonotype: This beta chain is off target for a library built for alpha chains, so its abundance means little. The rearrangement joins TRBV6-5 to TRBJ1-4; D call uncertain. The V end lost 6 bases, the J end lost 8 bases, and 19 bases lay between the germline ends. This CDR3 contains 15 residues. Germline V gene data show CDR1 as MNHEY and CDR2 as SVGAGI. The CDR3 protein is CASSPRAGNREKLFF. CDR3 in DNA: TGTGCCAGCAGCCCGCGAGCCGGGAATCGAGAAAAACTGTTTTTT.